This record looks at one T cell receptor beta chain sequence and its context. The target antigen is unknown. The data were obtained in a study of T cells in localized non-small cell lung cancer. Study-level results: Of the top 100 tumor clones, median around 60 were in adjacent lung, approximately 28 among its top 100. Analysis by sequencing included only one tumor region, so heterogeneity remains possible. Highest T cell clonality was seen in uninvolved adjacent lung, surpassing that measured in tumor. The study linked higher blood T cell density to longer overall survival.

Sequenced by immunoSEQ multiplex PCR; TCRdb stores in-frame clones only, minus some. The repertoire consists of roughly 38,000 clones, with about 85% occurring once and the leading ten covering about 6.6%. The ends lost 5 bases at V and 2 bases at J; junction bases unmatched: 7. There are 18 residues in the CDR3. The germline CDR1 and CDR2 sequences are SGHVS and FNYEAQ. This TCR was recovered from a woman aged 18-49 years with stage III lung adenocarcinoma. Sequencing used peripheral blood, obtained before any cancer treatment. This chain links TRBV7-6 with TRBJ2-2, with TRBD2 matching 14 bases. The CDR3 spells CASSTTSGGASNTGELFF. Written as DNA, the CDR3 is TGTGCCAGCAGCACGACTAGCGGGGGGGCTTCTAACACCGGGGAGCTGTTTTTT.